The 22 T cell receptor beta chains given below trace back to one sample, sequenced in a study of T cell responses to AZD1222 COVID-19 vaccine. Profiled with immunoSEQ multiplex PCR; TCRdb holds only in-frame clones, not every one. The sample lists about 100,000 clones; 85% to 90% were seen once. This sample comprised peripheral blood, obtained on day 0 of AZD1222 vaccination. These receptors originate from an adult in good health.

This rearrangement joins TRBV5-1 to TRBJ1-6; 8 nucleotides agree with TRBD1. The CDR3 loop spans 14 amino acids. Trimming removed 4 bases from V and 7 bases from J; junction bases left unmatched: 4. Germline V gene data show CDR1 as SGHRS and CDR2 as YFSETQ. CDR3 DNA: TGCGCCAGCAGCCCGGGACAGGAAAATTCACCCCTCCACTTT. Translating it yields CASSPGQENSPLHF.

V and J are TRBV6-5 and TRBJ2-3; 8 bases are shared with TRBD2. With V trimmed by 7 bases and J by 8 bases, 11 bases remained unmatched. The CDR3 is made up of 14 amino acids. Germline lookup yields CDR1 MNHEY and CDR2 SVGAGI. In DNA, the CDR3 is TGTGCCAGCATCCAACTAGCGGTGTTGGGTACGCAGTATTTT. It is translated as CASIQLAVLGTQYF.

This clone has a single count. V is TRBV29-1 and J is TRBJ2-7; D possibly corresponds to TRBD2 (5 bases). This CDR3 contains 13 residues. V gave up 7 bases and J gave up 5 bases, with 18 bases separating them. CDR1 SQVTM and CDR2 ANQGSEA come from the germline V gene. CDR3 region: CSAAVSLQNEQYF. DNA of the CDR3: TGCAGCGCAGCGGTCTCCCTCCAGAACGAGCAGTACTTC.

The rearrangement links TRBV24-1 to TRBJ2-2, with D unclear. V dropped 3 bases and J dropped 6 bases, with 13 bases sitting between them. CDR1 KGHDR and CDR2 SFDVKD come from the germline V gene. CDR3 length: 15 amino acids. CDR3 region: CATSDAVQESGELFF. The CDR3 region has the DNA TGTGCCACCAGTGATGCGGTTCAGGAATCCGGGGAGCTGTTTTTT.

The chain employs TRBV9 and TRBJ2-1; D is possibly TRBD2 (6 bases). The CDR3 sequence is 15 residues long. Germline loops: CDR1 SGDLS, CDR2 YYNGEE. Trimming removed 4 bases from V and 0 bases from J, with 11 bases in between. The CDR3 here is CASSSSGGSYNEQFF. CDR3 coding DNA: TGTGCCAGCAGCTCGTCCGGGGGCTCCTACAATGAGCAGTTCTTC.

V usage is TRBV5-5 and J usage is TRBJ1-4; D may be TRBD1 (6 bases). This CDR3 has 17 amino acids. Looked up from germline, CDR1 is SGHKS and CDR2 is YYEKEE (reference sequence). V was clipped by 4 bases and J by 0 bases, with 16 bases between them. CDR3 residues: CASSTTGSLATNEKLFF. CDR3 bases: TGTGCCAGCAGCACGACAGGCTCACTTGCAACTAATGAAAAACTGTTTTTT.

V gene TRBV18 combines with J gene TRBJ1-3, with TRBD1 identical over 10 bases. Looked up from germline, CDR1 is KGHSH and CDR2 is LQKENI. Trimming at V came to 6 bases and at J to 4 bases, leaving 3 bases not matched to a gene. This CDR3 region has 14 residues. In nucleotides, the CDR3 is TGTGCCAGCTCGCCGGGACAGGGGGGAAACACCATATATTTT. This translates into CASSPGQGGNTIYF.

The genes are TRBV5-1 and TRBJ1-1; TRBD1 is a possible D gene (6 bases). The germline gives CDR1 SGHRS, CDR2 YFSETQ. V was shortened by 4 bases and J by 1 base, with 14 bases between the two germline ends. The CDR3 contains 15 residues. The CDR3 protein is CASSRTGFGNTEAFF. The CDR3 nucleotides are TGCGCCAGCAGCCGAACAGGGTTCGGGAACACTGAAGCTTTCTTT. The full variable domain, in which reference TRBV5-1 and TRBJ1-1 provide the parts outside the CDR3, is KAGVTQTPRYLIKTRGQQVTLSCSPISGHRSVSWYQQTPGQGLQFLFEYFSETQRNKGNFPGRFSGRQFSNSRSEMNVSTLELGDSALYLCASSRTGFGNTEAFFGQGTRLTVV.

CDR3: CASTSGFGYTF. CDR3 nucleotide sequence: TGTGCCAGCACCTCTGGGTTTGGCTACACCTTC. This sequence joins TRBV27 and TRBJ1-2; D is undetermined. V gave up 7 bases and J gave up 7 bases, with 10 bases separating them. The length of the CDR3 is 11 residues. Germline V lookup: CDR1 MNHEY, CDR2 SMNVEV (reference sequence).

The chain carries TRBV27 and TRBJ2-3; D unresolved. V lost 7 bases to trimming and J lost 6 bases, with 26 bases between them. This CDR3 is built from 17 residues. The germline V gene has CDR1 MNHEY and CDR2 SMNVEV (reference sequence). As DNA, the CDR3 is TGTGCCAGCACCTCTATATCGGACCCGAAGACGGCGGATACGCAGTATTTT. Translating it yields CASTSISDPKTADTQYF.

This clone was observed a handful of times. The chain is built from TRBV5-1 and TRBJ1-4; D not certain. CDR1 is SGHRS and CDR2 is YFSETQ in the germline V gene. With 4 bases removed from V and 0 bases from J, the gap between germline ends came to 7 bases. The CDR3 consists of 14 residues. The CDR3 sequence: CASSVSTTNEKLFF. In DNA form, the CDR3 reads TGCGCCAGCAGCGTCTCAACAACTAATGAAAAACTGTTTTTT. The full variable domain, its missing parts supplied by reference TRBV5-1 and TRBJ1-4, is KAGVTQTPRYLIKTRGQQVTLSCSPISGHRSVSWYQQTPGQGLQFLFEYFSETQRNKGNFPGRFSGRQFSNSRSEMNVSTLELGDSALYLCASSVSTTNEKLFFGSGTQLSVL.

CDR3 DNA: TGTGCCAGCAGCCAAGTTTCGGGACAGGGGGCCCACTATGGCTACACCTTC. Encoded protein: CASSQVSGQGAHYGYTF. The chain has TRBV3-1 (or the pseudogene TRBV3-2) and TRBJ1-2; 12 bases align to TRBD1. Germline V gene data show CDR1 as LGHDT and CDR2 as YNNKEL (reference sequence). Trimming cost V 1 base and J 3 bases; bases outside gene matches: 6. The CDR3 is 17 residues long.

The rearrangement joins TRBV2 to TRBJ1-5, with a weak D call TRBD1 (5 bases). CDR1 and CDR2 from the germline V gene are SNHLY and FYNNEI. CDR3 length: 12 amino acids. V shed 1 base and J shed 13 bases, with 11 bases lying between them. The CDR3 DNA follows: TGTGCCAGCAGTGAAGTTGGGGACCCGCAGCATTTT. As protein: CASSEVGDPQHF.

CDR3 in DNA: TGCGCCAGCAGCCCACTCGGGACTTACACCGGGGAGCTGTTTTTT. Amino acids: CASSPLGTYTGELFF. The rearrangement uses TRBV5-1 and TRBJ2-2, with a tentative D call TRBD2 (6 bases). This CDR3 has 15 residues. Germline CDR1 reads SGHRS; CDR2 reads YFSETQ. Trimming cost V 4 bases and J 3 bases, with 13 bases left between them.

The chain employs TRBV9 and TRBJ2-2; D possibly corresponds to TRBD2 (7 bases). This CDR3 has 15 amino acids. CDR1 and CDR2 (germline): SGDLS, YYNGEE. Trimming removed 0 bases at V and 5 bases at J, with 11 bases between. DNA for the CDR3: TGTGCCAGCAGCGTAGGGCGGGGGCAAACCGGGGAGCTGTTTTTT. Its translation: CASSVGRGQTGELFF.

V usage is TRBV11-3 and J usage is TRBJ1-4; unclear D gene. The CDR3 is made up of 14 amino acids. Trimming shortened V by 4 bases and J by 5 bases, and 11 bases separated the two germline ends. CDR1 and CDR2 from the germline V gene are SGHNT and YENEEA. The CDR3 DNA reads as TGTGCCAGCAGCTCCCCAGGTCGGAATGAAAAACTGTTTTTT. It specifies CASSSPGRNEKLFF.

J is TRBJ1-1 and V is TRBV19, with D tentatively TRBD1 (6 bases). V gave up 1 base and J gave up 5 bases, with 14 bases separating them. The CDR3 consists of 15 residues. Looked up from germline, CDR1 is LNHDA and CDR2 is SQIVND (reference sequence). CDR3 sequence reads: CASSIAHREDTEAFF. In DNA form, the CDR3 reads TGTGCCAGTAGTATAGCGCACAGGGAGGATACTGAAGCTTTCTTT.

The rearrangement uses TRBV7-6 and TRBJ1-6; 8 bases agree with TRBD1. V lost 5 bases, J lost 8 bases, and 8 bases stayed unmatched. This CDR3 comprises 15 residues. Per the germline V gene, CDR1 is SGHVS and CDR2 is FNYEAQ. CDR3 in DNA: TGTGCCAGCAGCCTAAGAGGACAGGGCGATTCACCCCTCCACTTT. Translated: CASSLRGQGDSPLHF.

The chain employs TRBV5-1 and TRBJ1-1; tentatively, D is TRBD1 (6 bases). This CDR3 contains 16 residues. V lost 4 bases and J 5 bases, leaving 21 bases between the germline ends. Germline assignment: CDR1 SGHRS and CDR2 YFSETQ. The CDR3: CASSKGTITSGTEAFF. DNA for the CDR3: TGCGCCAGCAGCAAAGGGACAATCACTTCGGGTACTGAAGCTTTCTTT.

The J gene is TRBJ1-2, the V gene TRBV12-5; a weak D match, TRBD1 (6 bases). V was shortened by 5 bases and J by 4 bases, with 17 bases between the two germline ends. There are 15 residues in the CDR3. The germline CDR1 and CDR2 sequences are LGHNT and FRNRAP. The CDR3 nucleotides are TGTGCTAGTGGTCGCCCCGGACAGACCCTCTATGGCTACACCTTC. Residues: CASGRPGQTLYGYTF.

V is TRBV28 and J is TRBJ2-7; tentatively, D is TRBD2 (6 bases). V lost 3 bases to trimming and J lost 2 bases, with 11 bases between them. This CDR3 contains 14 residues. Germline loops: CDR1 MDHEN, CDR2 SYDVKM. The CDR3 here is CASSLAGRTYEQYF. As DNA, the CDR3 is TGTGCCAGCAGTTTGGCGGGGAGAACCTACGAGCAGTACTTC.

This clone has a single count. This chain joins TRBV3-1 (or the pseudogene TRBV3-2) and TRBJ1-5; perhaps TRBD1 as D (5 bases). Germline V lookup: CDR1 LGHDT, CDR2 YNNKEL (reference sequence). The CDR3 totals 15 residues. V was pared by 2 bases and J by 0 bases, with 8 bases between. The CDR3 DNA is TGTGCCAGCAGCCAAAGGGGCTATAGCAATCAGCCCCAGCATTTT. Translating it yields CASSQRGYSNQPQHF.